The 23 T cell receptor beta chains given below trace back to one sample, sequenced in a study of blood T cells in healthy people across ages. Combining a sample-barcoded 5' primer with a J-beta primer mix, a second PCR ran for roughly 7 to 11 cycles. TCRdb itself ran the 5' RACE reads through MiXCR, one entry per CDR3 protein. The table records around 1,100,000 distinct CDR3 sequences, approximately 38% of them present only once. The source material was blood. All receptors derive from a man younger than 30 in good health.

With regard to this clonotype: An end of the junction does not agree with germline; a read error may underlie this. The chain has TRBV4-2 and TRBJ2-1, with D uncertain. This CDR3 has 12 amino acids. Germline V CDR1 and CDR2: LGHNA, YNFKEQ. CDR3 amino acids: CAGSQGGDEQFF. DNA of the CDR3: TGTGCCGGCAGCCAAGGCGGCGATGAGCAGTTCTTC.

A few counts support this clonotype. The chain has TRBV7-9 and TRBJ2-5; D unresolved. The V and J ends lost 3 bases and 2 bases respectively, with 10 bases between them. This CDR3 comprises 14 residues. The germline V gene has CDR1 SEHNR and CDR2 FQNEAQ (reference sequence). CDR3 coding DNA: TGTGCCAGCAGCTTCGAGCCGTATCAAGAGACCCAGTACTTC. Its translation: CASSFEPYQETQYF.

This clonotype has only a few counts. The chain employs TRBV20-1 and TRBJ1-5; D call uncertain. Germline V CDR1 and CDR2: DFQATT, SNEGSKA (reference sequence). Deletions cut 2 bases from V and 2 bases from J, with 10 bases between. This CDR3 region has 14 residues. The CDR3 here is CSARSGWRNQPQHF. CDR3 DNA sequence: TGCAGTGCTAGATCCGGGTGGCGCAATCAGCCCCAGCATTTT.

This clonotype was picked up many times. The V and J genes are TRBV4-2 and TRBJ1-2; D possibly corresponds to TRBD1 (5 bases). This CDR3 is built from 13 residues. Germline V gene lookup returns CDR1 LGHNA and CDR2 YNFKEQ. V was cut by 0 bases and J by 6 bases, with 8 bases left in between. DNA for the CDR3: TGTGCCAGCAGCCAAGACAGAGGGGATGGCTACACCTTC. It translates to CASSQDRGDGYTF.

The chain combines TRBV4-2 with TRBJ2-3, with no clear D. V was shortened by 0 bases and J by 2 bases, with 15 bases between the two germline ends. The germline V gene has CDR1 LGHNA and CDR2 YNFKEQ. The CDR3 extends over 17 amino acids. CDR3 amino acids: CASSQDQIPGFTDTQYF. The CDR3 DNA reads TGTGCCAGCAGCCAAGATCAAATTCCAGGTTTCACAGATACGCAGTATTTT.

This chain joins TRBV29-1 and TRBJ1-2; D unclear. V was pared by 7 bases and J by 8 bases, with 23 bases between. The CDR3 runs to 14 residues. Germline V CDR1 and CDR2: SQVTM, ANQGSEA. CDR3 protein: CSATSIVIYGGYTF. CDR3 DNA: TGCAGCGCCACATCCATTGTAATATATGGGGGCTACACCTTC.

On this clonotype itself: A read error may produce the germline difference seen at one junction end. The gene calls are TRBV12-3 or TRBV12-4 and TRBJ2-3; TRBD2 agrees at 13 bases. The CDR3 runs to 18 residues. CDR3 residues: CAGSLQTSGGPVTDTQYF. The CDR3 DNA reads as TGTGCCGGCAGTCTGCAGACTAGCGGGGGGCCTGTCACAGATACGCAGTATTTT.

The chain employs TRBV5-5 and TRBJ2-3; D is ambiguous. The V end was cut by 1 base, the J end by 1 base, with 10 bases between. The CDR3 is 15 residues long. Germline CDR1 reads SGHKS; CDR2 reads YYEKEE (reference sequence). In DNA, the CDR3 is TGTGCCAGCAGCTTGTTCCCGCGAGGCACAGATACGCAGTATTTT. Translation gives CASSLFPRGTDTQYF. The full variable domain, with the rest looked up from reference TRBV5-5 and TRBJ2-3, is DAGVTQSPTHLIKTRGQQVTLRCSPISGHKSVSWYQQVLGQGPQFIFQYYEKEERGRGNFPDRFSARQFPNYSSELNVNALLLGDSALYLCASSLFPRGTDTQYFGPGTRLTVL.

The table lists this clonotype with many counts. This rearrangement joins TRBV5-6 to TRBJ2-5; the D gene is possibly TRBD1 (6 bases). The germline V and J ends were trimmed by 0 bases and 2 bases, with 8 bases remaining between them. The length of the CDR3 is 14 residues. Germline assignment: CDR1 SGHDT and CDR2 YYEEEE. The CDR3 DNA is TGTGCCAGCAGCTTGGTACAGGGTCAAGAGACCCAGTACTTC. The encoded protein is CASSLVQGQETQYF.

The CDR3 sequence is CAISDFSSSYNSPLHF. CDR3 sequence (DNA): TGTGCTATCTCGGACTTTTCGAGCTCCTATAATTCACCCCTCCACTTT. The chain couples TRBV12-5 to TRBJ1-6; D uncertain. Trimming cost V 10 bases and J 0 bases, with 16 bases left between them. The CDR3 runs to 16 residues. From germline, CDR1 is LGHNT and CDR2 FRNRAP. The full variable domain, in which reference TRBV12-5 and TRBJ1-6 provide the parts outside the CDR3, is DARVTQTPRHKVTEMGQEVTMRCQPILGHNTVFWYRQTMMQGLELLAYFRNRAPLDDSGMPKDRFSAEMPDATLATLKIQPSEPRDSAVYFCAISDFSSSYNSPLHFGNGTRLTVT.

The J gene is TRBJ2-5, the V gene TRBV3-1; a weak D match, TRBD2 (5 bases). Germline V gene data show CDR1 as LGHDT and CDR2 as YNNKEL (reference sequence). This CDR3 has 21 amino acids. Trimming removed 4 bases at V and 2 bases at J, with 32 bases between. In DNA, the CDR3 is TGTGCCAGCAGCCGCAAAGCCGACCCTCGGACTCGCCACCGAATTCAAGAGACCCAGTACTTC. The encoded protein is CASSRKADPRTRHRIQETQYF.

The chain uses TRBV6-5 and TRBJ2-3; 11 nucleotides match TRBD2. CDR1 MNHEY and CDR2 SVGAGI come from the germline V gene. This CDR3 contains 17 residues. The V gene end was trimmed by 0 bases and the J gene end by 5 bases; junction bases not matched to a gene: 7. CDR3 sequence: CASSYSFLAGGLDTQYF. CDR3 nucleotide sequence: TGTGCCAGCAGTTACTCGTTCCTAGCGGGGGGTCTAGATACGCAGTATTTT.

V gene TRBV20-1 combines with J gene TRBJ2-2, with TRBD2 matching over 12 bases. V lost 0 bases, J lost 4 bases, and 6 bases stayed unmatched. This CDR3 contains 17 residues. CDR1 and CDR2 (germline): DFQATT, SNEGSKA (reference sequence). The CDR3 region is CSARDLLAGGRTGELFF. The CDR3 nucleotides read TGCAGTGCTAGAGATTTACTAGCGGGGGGTCGCACCGGGGAGCTGTTTTTT.

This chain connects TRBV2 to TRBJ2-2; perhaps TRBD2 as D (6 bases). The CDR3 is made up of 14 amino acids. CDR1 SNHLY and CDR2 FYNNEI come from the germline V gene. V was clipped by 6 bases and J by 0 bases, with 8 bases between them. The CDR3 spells CASSGTSNTGELFF. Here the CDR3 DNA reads TGTGCCAGCAGCGGGACTTCGAACACCGGGGAGCTGTTTTTT.

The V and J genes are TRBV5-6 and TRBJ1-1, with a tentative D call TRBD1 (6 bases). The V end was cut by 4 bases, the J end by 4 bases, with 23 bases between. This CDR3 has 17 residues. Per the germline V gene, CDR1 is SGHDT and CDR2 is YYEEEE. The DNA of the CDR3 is TGTGCCAGCAGCCGGACAGTGGCTCTCGCAACCCCCACTGAAGCTTTCTTT. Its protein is CASSRTVALATPTEAFF.

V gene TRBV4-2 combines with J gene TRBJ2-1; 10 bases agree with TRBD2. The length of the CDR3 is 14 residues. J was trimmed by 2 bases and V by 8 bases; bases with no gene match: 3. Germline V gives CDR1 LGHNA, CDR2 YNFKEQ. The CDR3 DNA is TGTGCCAGCGAGGGACTAGCGCCCTACAATGAGCAGTTCTTC. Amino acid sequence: CASEGLAPYNEQFF.

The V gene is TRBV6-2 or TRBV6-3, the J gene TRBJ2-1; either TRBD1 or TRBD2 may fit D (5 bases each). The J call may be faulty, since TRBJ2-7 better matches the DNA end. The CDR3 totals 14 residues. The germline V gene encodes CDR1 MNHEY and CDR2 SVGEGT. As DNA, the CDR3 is TGTGCCGCGAGGCCGGGGCCACCAAACAATGAGCAGTACTTC. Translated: CAARPGPPNNEQYF.

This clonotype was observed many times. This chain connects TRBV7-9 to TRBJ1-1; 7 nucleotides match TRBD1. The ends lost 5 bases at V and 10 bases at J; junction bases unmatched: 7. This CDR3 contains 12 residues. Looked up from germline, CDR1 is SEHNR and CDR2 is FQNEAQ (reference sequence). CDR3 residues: CASSIYTGVAFF. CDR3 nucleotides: TGTGCCAGCAGCATATATACAGGGGTAGCTTTCTTT.

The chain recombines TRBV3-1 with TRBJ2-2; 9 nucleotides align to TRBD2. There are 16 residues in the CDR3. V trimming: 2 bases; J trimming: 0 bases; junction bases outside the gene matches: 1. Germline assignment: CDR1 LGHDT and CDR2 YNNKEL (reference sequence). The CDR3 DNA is TGTGCCAGCAGCCAAATAGCGGGGGCGAACACCGGGGAGCTGTTTTTT. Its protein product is CASSQIAGANTGELFF.

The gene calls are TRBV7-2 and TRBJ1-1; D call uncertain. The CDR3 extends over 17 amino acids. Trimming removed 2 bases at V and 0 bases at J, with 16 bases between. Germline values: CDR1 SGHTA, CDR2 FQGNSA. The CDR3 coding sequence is TGTGCCAGCAGCTTACCCCTGAGAAGGGCAGTGAACACTGAAGCTTTCTTT. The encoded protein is CASSLPLRRAVNTEAFF. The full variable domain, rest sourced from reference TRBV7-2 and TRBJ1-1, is GAGVSQSPSNKVTEKGKDVELRCDPISGHTALYWYRQSLGQGLEFLIYFQGNSAPDKSGLPSDRFSAERTGGSVSTLTIQRTQQEDSAVYLCASSLPLRRAVNTEAFFGQGTRLTVV.

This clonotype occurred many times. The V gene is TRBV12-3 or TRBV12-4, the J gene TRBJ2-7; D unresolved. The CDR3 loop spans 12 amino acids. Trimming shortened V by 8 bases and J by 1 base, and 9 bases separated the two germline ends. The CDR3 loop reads CASRGDSYEQYF. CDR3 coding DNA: TGTGCCAGCCGTGGTGATTCCTACGAGCAGTACTTC.

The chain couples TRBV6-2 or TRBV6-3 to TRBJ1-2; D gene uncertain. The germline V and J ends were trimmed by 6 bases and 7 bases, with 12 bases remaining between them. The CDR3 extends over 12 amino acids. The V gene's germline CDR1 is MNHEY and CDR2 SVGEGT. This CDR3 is CASRPFTGGYTF. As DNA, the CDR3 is TGTGCCAGCAGGCCTTTCACGGGTGGCTACACCTTC.

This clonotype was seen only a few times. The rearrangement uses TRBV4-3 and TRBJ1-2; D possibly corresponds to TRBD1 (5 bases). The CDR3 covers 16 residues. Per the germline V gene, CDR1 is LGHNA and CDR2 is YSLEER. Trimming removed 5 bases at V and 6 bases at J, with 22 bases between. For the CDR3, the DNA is TGCGCCAGCAGCTCCAAACGGGGTCGGAGCAGGGATGGCTACACCTTC. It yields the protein CASSSKRGRSRDGYTF.